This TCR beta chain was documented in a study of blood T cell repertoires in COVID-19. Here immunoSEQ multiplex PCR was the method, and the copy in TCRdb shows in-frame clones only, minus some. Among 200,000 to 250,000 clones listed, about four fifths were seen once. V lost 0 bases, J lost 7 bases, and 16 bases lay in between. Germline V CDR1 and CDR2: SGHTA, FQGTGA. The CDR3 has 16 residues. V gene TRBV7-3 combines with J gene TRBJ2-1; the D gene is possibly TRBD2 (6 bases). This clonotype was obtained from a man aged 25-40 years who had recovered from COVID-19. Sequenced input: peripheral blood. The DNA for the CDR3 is TGTGCCAGCAGCTTAACGGGGGAGGTAACAGTAAATGAGCAGTTCTTC. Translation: CASSLTGEVTVNEQFF.